The 30 T cell receptor beta chains in this list originate from one sample, sequenced in a study of shared clonotypes between healthy human individuals. Only in-frame clones appear in the TCRdb table, and some are missing; sequencing was by immunoSEQ multiplex PCR. This table has 2 million to 2.5 million clones, 95% appearing once. The sample consisted of naive CD4+ T cells sorted from blood. The sample's subset: CD45RA+ positively selected. The receptors stem from a man aged 18 to 35 in good health.

This rearrangement joins TRBV10-3 to TRBJ2-1, with 11 bases aligning to TRBD2. Germline trimming cut 7 bases from V and 4 bases from J; bases unmatched to any gene: 12. CDR1 ENHRY and CDR2 SYGVKD come from the germline V gene. The CDR3 loop spans 17 amino acids. For the CDR3, the DNA is TGTGCCATCAATACACTAGCGGGAGTTGGTTTGTACAATGAGCAGTTCTTC. Protein sequence: CAINTLAGVGLYNEQFF.

This chain uses TRBV7-6 with TRBJ2-1; D not certain. Germline V CDR1 and CDR2: SGHVS, FNYEAQ. V lost 5 bases, J lost 0 bases, and 23 bases lay in between. The CDR3 sequence is 19 residues long. CDR3 residues: CASSPQRSQLLASYNEQFF. In DNA form, the CDR3 reads TGTGCCAGCAGCCCACAAAGGTCGCAGCTACTTGCCTCCTACAATGAGCAGTTCTTC.

CDR3 DNA sequence: TGTGCCAGCAGTTTATCTGGGGCAACAGTCTCCTACGAGCAGTACTTC. Translation gives CASSLSGATVSYEQYF. V is TRBV27 and J is TRBJ2-7, with D perhaps matching TRBD1 (5 bases). The CDR3 has 16 residues. The germline V gene has CDR1 MNHEY and CDR2 SMNVEV (reference sequence). The V gene lost 0 bases and the J gene lost 0 bases, with 12 bases spanning the gap.

A note on this clone: The same CDR3 also results from other DNA sequences found in this sample. J is TRBJ2-7 and V is TRBV18; D unclear. Germline CDR1 is KGHSH and CDR2 is LQKENI. Deletions cut 0 bases from V and 0 bases from J, with 6 bases between. This CDR3 has 14 amino acids. The CDR3 is CASSPPGFSYEQYF. CDR3 bases: TGTGCCAGCTCACCACCGGGATTCTCCTACGAGCAGTACTTC.

The chain couples TRBV7-9 to TRBJ1-4; tentative D call: TRBD1 (5 bases). CDR3 size: 16 residues. CDR1 SEHNR and CDR2 FQNEAQ come from the germline V gene (reference sequence). The germline V and J ends were trimmed by 4 bases and 8 bases, with 20 bases remaining between them. The DNA of the CDR3 is TGTGCCAGCAGCTGGCTCGGACAACCTGGAGGCGAAAAACTGTTTTTT. Translation: CASSWLGQPGGEKLFF.

The chain carries TRBV6-1 and TRBJ1-2, with unresolved D. The germline V gene encodes CDR1 MNHNS and CDR2 SASEGT. Between the trimmed V and J ends, which lost 4 bases and 5 bases, there was a span of 14 bases. This CDR3 is 14 amino acids long. The CDR3 region has the DNA TGTGCCAGCAGTGTACCGCAACACCTATATGGCTACACCTTC. Its protein product is CASSVPQHLYGYTF.

The rearrangement links TRBV20-1 to TRBJ1-2; D ambiguous. V was pared by 8 bases and J by 7 bases, with 14 bases between. CDR3 length: 11 residues. The germline gives CDR1 DFQATT, CDR2 SNEGSKA (reference sequence). This CDR3 is CSQGSPLGYTF. In DNA, the CDR3 is TGCAGTCAAGGGTCCCCCCTTGGCTACACCTTC.

V usage is TRBV5-1 and J usage is TRBJ2-7; D is perhaps TRBD1 (7 bases). The CDR3 is 18 amino acids. Trimming removed 5 bases from V and 0 bases from J, with 24 bases in between. CDR1 SGHRS and CDR2 YFSETQ come from the germline V gene. The CDR3 here is CASSYGGTASQSSYEQYF. CDR3 nucleotides: TGCGCCAGCAGTTATGGAGGGACAGCCTCACAGAGCTCCTACGAGCAGTACTTC. The variable domain in full, completed from reference TRBV5-1 and TRBJ2-7, reads KAGVTQTPRYLIKTRGQQVTLSCSPISGHRSVSWYQQTPGQGLQFLFEYFSETQRNKGNFPGRFSGRQFSNSRSEMNVSTLELGDSALYLCASSYGGTASQSSYEQYFGPGTRLTVT.

The chain joins TRBV4-3 to TRBJ2-7; 7 bases fit TRBD1. Trimming cost V 4 bases and J 2 bases; bases outside gene matches: 5. The CDR3 consists of 14 residues. Germline V gene lookup returns CDR1 LGHNA and CDR2 YSLEER. The CDR3 DNA follows: TGCGCCAGCAGCCCCAGGACAGGAACCTACGAGCAGTACTTC. Translated, it gives CASSPRTGTYEQYF.

V and J are TRBV6-6 and TRBJ2-2, with D possibly TRBD2 on 5 matching bases. Trimming shortened V by 2 bases and J by 0 bases, and 7 bases separated the two germline ends. In germline, CDR1 is MNHNY, CDR2 SVGAGI (reference sequence). The CDR3 is made up of 15 amino acids. DNA of the CDR3: TGTGCCAGCAGTTACAGGACTGCGAACACCGGGGAGCTGTTTTTT. Residues: CASSYRTANTGELFF.

This chain connects TRBV5-1 to TRBJ2-2; no clear D. The CDR3 is made up of 13 amino acids. V dropped 9 bases and J dropped 4 bases, with 13 bases sitting between them. Looked up from germline, CDR1 is SGHRS and CDR2 is YFSETQ. CDR3 DNA sequence: TGCGCCACCCGAAGTGGACCCACCGGGGAGCTGTTTTTT. Its protein product is CATRSGPTGELFF. The complete variable domain, with remaining parts taken from reference TRBV5-1 and TRBJ2-2, reads KAGVTQTPRYLIKTRGQQVTLSCSPISGHRSVSWYQQTPGQGLQFLFEYFSETQRNKGNFPGRFSGRQFSNSRSEMNVSTLELGDSALYLCATRSGPTGELFFGEGSRLTVL.

The chain has TRBV27 and TRBJ1-1; 7 nucleotides match TRBD1. Germline trimming cut 4 bases from V and 5 bases from J; bases unmatched to any gene: 7. CDR3 length: 14 amino acids. CDR1 and CDR2 (germline): MNHEY, SMNVEV (reference sequence). CDR3 coding DNA: TGTGCCAGCAGTTCAGACAGGGTCGGGACTGAAGCTTTCTTT. As protein: CASSSDRVGTEAFF.

V is TRBV19 and J is TRBJ1-2; D is undetermined. This CDR3 is built from 14 residues. Trimming took 6 bases from V and 0 from J, leaving 11 bases between them. Looked up from germline, CDR1 is LNHDA and CDR2 is SQIVND (reference sequence). The CDR3 loop reads CASSLERANYGYTF. In DNA form, the CDR3 reads TGTGCCAGTAGCCTCGAGCGTGCTAACTATGGCTACACCTTC.

Concerning this clone: A much more abundant neighbour one base away suggests this may be a read error. V and J are TRBV2 and TRBJ1-1; D gene unclear. The CDR3 has 11 amino acids. Trimming cost V 5 bases and J 1 base, with 2 bases left between them. Per the germline V gene, CDR1 is SNHLY and CDR2 is FYNNEI. Here the CDR3 reads CASSKNTEAFF. The CDR3 coding sequence is TGTGCCAGCAGTAAGAACACTGAAGCTTTCTTT.

On this clone itself: Other DNA sequences of this sample code for an identical CDR3. This chain links TRBV2 with TRBJ1-1, with 7 bases aligning to TRBD1. Germline CDR1 is SNHLY and CDR2 is FYNNEI. CDR3 size: 13 residues. The junction had 3 bases not matched to a gene; V was cut back by 5 bases and J by 3 bases. The CDR3 sequence: CASSTDRDTEAFF. Written as DNA, the CDR3 is TGTGCCAGCAGTACCGACAGGGACACTGAAGCTTTCTTT.

The J gene is TRBJ2-7, the V gene TRBV29-1; no firm D call. Trimming took 4 bases from V and 7 from J, leaving 11 bases between them. The CDR3 has 11 amino acids. Germline V gene sequence: CDR1 SQVTM, CDR2 ANQGSEA. CDR3 sequence: CSVVWSREQYF. DNA of the CDR3: TGCAGCGTTGTGTGGTCGCGGGAGCAGTACTTC.

This chain connects TRBV4-1 to TRBJ2-2; D remains ambiguous. The CDR3 is 12 amino acids. V lost 4 bases and J lost 6, with 6 bases in between. The germline V gene has CDR1 MGHRA and CDR2 YSYEKL. This CDR3 is CASSPWAGELFF. CDR3 sequence (DNA): TGCGCCAGCAGCCCCTGGGCCGGGGAGCTGTTTTTT.

The rearrangement uses TRBV4-1 and TRBJ1-6; D remains unclear. Germline V lookup: CDR1 MGHRA, CDR2 YSYEKL. This CDR3 is 13 amino acids long. Deletions cut 1 base from V and 11 bases from J, with 9 bases between. The CDR3 loop reads CASSQAALAPLHF. The CDR3 nucleotides read TGCGCCAGCAGCCAAGCAGCTTTAGCACCCCTCCACTTT.

The DNA of the CDR3 is TGTGCCAGCAGCTGGGGACAGGGACTGAACAATCAGCCCCAGCATTTT. This encodes CASSWGQGLNNQPQHF. V and J are TRBV5-8 and TRBJ1-5; 9 bases align to TRBD1. V was clipped by 3 bases and J by 3 bases; unmatched bases: 7. Germline V gene sequence: CDR1 SGHTS, CDR2 YDEGEE. This CDR3 is built from 16 residues.

The gene calls are TRBV9 and TRBJ2-7; D may be TRBD1 or TRBD2 (5 bases each). This CDR3 region has 14 residues. Trimming took off 1 base at V and 5 bases at J, with 13 bases between the two ends. Per the germline V gene, CDR1 is SGDLS and CDR2 is YYNGEE. The CDR3 is CASSVRGEKDEQYF. CDR3 in DNA: TGTGCCAGCAGCGTAAGGGGAGAAAAGGACGAGCAGTACTTC.

J is TRBJ2-4 and V is TRBV7-2; 7 bases match TRBD2. The V and J ends lost 4 bases and 0 bases, in that order; junction bases with no gene match: 12. The CDR3 is 18 residues long. Germline V gene lookup returns CDR1 SGHTA and CDR2 FQGNSA. The CDR3 DNA reads as TGTGCCAGCAGCTCCTACGGTCAGCGGGGATTAGCCAAAAACATTCAGTACTTC. Its translation is CASSSYGQRGLAKNIQYF.

V and J are TRBV6-5 and TRBJ2-7; 12 bases match TRBD1. V gave up 7 bases and J gave up 7 bases; unmatched junction bases: 11. This CDR3 comprises 15 residues. The germline V gene has CDR1 MNHEY and CDR2 SVGAGI. The CDR3 loop is CASTSVGQGAGEQYF. Here the CDR3 DNA reads TGTGCCAGCACCTCCGTGGGACAGGGGGCTGGTGAGCAGTACTTC.

Concerning this clone: Distinct nucleotide sequences in the sample also encode this CDR3. The V gene is TRBV5-1, the J gene TRBJ2-7; D remains unclear. The germline V gene has CDR1 SGHRS and CDR2 YFSETQ. Trimming took 3 bases from V and 4 from J, leaving 8 bases between them. The CDR3 covers 12 residues. The CDR3 here is CASSSSGYEQYF. The CDR3 DNA follows: TGCGCCAGCAGCTCATCCGGGTACGAGCAGTACTTC.

This sequence joins TRBV2 and TRBJ2-1; 9 nucleotides line up with TRBD2. The J segment lost 9 bases and the V segment lost 6 bases, leaving 9 bases of the junction unmatched. CDR3 size: 14 residues. Per germline, CDR1 SNHLY and CDR2 FYNNEI. The CDR3 nucleotides read TGTGCCAGCAGGAATCCCGGGACTAGCCTTGAGCAGTTCTTC. It specifies CASRNPGTSLEQFF. The variable domain in full, completed from reference TRBV2 and TRBJ2-1, reads EPEVTQTPSHQVTQMGQEVILRCVPISNHLYFYWYRQILGQKVEFLVSFYNNEISEKSEIFDDQFSVERPDGSNFTLKIRSTKLEDSAMYFCASRNPGTSLEQFFGPGTRLTVL.

This sequence joins TRBV2 and TRBJ2-7, with 9 bases identical to TRBD1. Trimming cost V 6 bases and J 2 bases; bases outside gene matches: 5. Germline V gives CDR1 SNHLY, CDR2 FYNNEI. The CDR3 totals 14 residues. The CDR3 DNA reads TGTGCCAGCAGCGGACAGGGGCCGACCTACGAGCAGTACTTC. Protein sequence: CASSGQGPTYEQYF.

V and J are TRBV9 and TRBJ2-2; D not resolved. Germline lookup yields CDR1 SGDLS and CDR2 YYNGEE. The CDR3 has 15 residues. Trimming stripped 0 bases from V and 3 bases from J, with 9 bases between. Here the CDR3 DNA reads TGTGCCAGCAGCGTAGAAAGCAGCTACACCGGGGAGCTGTTTTTT. Residues: CASSVESSYTGELFF.

This clone was seen just once. This chain joins TRBV30 and TRBJ1-2; possibly TRBD1 for D (5 bases). Germline values: CDR1 GTSNPN, CDR2 SVGIG (reference sequence). The CDR3 totals 12 residues. V dropped 3 bases and J dropped 5 bases, with 10 bases sitting between them. Written as DNA, the CDR3 is TGTGCCTGGAGCGGGACGGAGTATGGCTACACCTTC. This sequence encodes CAWSGTEYGYTF. Variable domain in full (rest from reference TRBV30 and TRBJ1-2): SQTIHQWPATLVQPVGSPLSLECTVEGTSNPNLYWYRQAAGRGLQLLFYSVGIGQISSEVPQNLSASRPQDRQFILSSKKLLLSDSGFYLCAWSGTEYGYTFGSGTRLTVV.

Of note for this clone: Other DNA sequences in the sample encode the same CDR3. V is TRBV5-1 and J is TRBJ1-2; no clear D. CDR3 length: 12 residues. Trimming removed 0 bases from V and 7 bases from J, with 7 bases in between. CDR1 is SGHRS and CDR2 is YFSETQ in the germline V gene. This CDR3 reads CASSLDRFGYTF. The CDR3 coding sequence is TGCGCCAGCAGCTTGGACAGATTTGGCTACACCTTC.

The rearrangement links TRBV11-2 to TRBJ2-7, with TRBD2 matching over 12 bases. The V and J ends lost 5 bases and 4 bases, in that order; junction bases with no gene match: 12. This CDR3 spans 17 amino acids. CDR1 SGHAT and CDR2 FQNNGV come from the germline V gene. Here the CDR3 reads CASSPRLAGELFYEQYF. DNA for the CDR3: TGTGCCAGCAGCCCTCGACTAGCGGGAGAGCTCTTTTACGAGCAGTACTTC.

The chain carries TRBV7-8 and TRBJ2-7; 7 bases agree with TRBD2. The CDR3 covers 15 residues. Trimming cost V 1 base and J 2 bases; bases outside gene matches: 5. Germline assignment: CDR1 SGHVS and CDR2 FQNEAQ. For the CDR3, the DNA is TGTGCCAGCAGCTTAGATGGGAGGGGCCCCTACGAGCAGTACTTC. It encodes CASSLDGRGPYEQYF.